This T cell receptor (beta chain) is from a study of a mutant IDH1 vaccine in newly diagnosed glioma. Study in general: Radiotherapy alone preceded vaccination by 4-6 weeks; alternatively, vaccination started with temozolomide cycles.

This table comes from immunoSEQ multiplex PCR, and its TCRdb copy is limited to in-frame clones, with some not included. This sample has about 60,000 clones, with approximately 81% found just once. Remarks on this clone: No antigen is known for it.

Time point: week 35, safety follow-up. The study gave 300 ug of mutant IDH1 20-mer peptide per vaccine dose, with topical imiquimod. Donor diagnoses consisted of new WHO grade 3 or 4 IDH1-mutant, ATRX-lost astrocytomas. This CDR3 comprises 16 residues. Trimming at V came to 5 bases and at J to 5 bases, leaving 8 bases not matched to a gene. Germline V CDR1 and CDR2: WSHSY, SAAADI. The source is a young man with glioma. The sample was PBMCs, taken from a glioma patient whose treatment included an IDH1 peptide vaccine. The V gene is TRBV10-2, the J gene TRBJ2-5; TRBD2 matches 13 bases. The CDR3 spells CASSRTSGGSKETQYF. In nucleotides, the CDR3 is TGCGCCAGCAGTCGGACTAGCGGGGGTTCAAAGGAGACCCAGTACTTC.